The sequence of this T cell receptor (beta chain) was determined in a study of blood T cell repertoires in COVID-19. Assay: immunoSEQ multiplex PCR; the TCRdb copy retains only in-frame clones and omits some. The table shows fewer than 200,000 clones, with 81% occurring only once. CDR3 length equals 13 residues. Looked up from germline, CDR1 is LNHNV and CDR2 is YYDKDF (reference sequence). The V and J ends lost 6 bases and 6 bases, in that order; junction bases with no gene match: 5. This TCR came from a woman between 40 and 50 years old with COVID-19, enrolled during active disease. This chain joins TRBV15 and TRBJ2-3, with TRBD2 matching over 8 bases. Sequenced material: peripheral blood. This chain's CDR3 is CATRSGTRDTQYF. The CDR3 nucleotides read TGTGCCACCAGGTCTGGGACTAGGGATACGCAGTATTTT.